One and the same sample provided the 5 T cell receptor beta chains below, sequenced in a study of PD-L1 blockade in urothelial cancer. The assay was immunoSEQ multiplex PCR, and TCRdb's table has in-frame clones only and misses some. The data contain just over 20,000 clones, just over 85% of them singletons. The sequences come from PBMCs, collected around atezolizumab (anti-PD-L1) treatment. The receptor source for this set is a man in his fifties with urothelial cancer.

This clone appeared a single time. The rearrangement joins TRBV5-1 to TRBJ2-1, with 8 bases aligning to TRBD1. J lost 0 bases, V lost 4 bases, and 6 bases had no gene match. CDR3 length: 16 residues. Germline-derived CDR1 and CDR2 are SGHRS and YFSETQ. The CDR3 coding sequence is TGCGCCAGCAGCCTGGACAGGGTATCCTCCTACAATGAGCAGTTCTTC. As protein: CASSLDRVSSYNEQFF.

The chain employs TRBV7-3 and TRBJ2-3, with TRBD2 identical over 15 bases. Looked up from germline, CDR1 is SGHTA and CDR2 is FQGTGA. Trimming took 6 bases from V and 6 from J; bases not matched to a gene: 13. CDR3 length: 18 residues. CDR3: CASRRTSGGARPMDTQYF. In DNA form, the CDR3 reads TGTGCCAGCAGGCGGACTAGCGGGGGGGCCAGGCCCATGGATACGCAGTATTTT.

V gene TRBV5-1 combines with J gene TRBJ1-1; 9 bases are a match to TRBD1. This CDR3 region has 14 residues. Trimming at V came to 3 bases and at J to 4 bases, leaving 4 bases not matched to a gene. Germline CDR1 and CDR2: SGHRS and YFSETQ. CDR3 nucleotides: TGCGCCAGCAGCTCACAGGGGGCGCGCACTGAAGCTTTCTTT. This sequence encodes CASSSQGARTEAFF.

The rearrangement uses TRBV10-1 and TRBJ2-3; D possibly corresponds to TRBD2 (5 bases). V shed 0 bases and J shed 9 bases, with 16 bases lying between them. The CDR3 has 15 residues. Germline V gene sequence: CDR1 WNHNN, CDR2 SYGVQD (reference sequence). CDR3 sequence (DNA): TGCGCCAGCAGTGAGTCTGGTGATGGGAAGCGGACGCAGTATTTT. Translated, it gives CASSESGDGKRTQYF.

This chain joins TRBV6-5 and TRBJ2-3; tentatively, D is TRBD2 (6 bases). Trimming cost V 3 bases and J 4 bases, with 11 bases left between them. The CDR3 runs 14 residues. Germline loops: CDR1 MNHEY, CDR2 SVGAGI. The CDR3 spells CASSYALASDTQYF. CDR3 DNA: TGTGCCAGCAGTTATGCCCTAGCGTCAGATACGCAGTATTTT.